The rows below give T cell receptor beta chains drawn from one sample of a study of shared clonotypes between healthy human individuals. Profiled with immunoSEQ multiplex PCR; TCRdb holds only in-frame clones, not every one. The sample carries roughly 500,000 clones, 79% recorded once. Material for sequencing was PBMCs. These receptors all come from a woman aged 40 to 50 in good health. Some clones in this sample may be carry-over from other donors' samples. Both conserved end residues are part of each CDR3. D genes are given only for firm matches. Some rows mark clone size as missing; the rest say once, few, many or name a class of expanded clone.

-	TRBD1	TRBV7-2	TRBJ2-7	TGTGCCAGCAGCTTAGCCGGGACAGAAGCCTACGAGCAGTACTTC	CASSLAGTEAYEQYF
many	TRBD2	TRBV27	TRBJ2-1	TGTGCCAGCAGTCCCTGGCTAGCGGGAGGATATAGTGAGCAGTTCTTC	CASSPWLAGGYSEQFF
many	TRBD2	TRBV9	TRBJ2-3	TGTGCCAGCAGCGAGGGACTAGCGGTTAGCACAGATACGCAGTATTTT	CASSEGLAVSTDTQYF
once	-	TRBV10-2	TRBJ2-2	TGCGCCAGCAGTGCAACCGGGAGAGGAGCCACCGGGGAGCTGTTTTTT	CASSATGRGATGELFF
-	-	TRBV7-3	TRBJ2-1	TGTGCCAGCAGCTCAGGATTGAATGAGCAGTTCTTC	CASSSGLNEQFF
-	-	TRBV7-3	TRBJ1-1	TGTGCCAGCAGCTCCTATGGGGCCGGGAACACTGAAGCTTTCTTT	CASSSYGAGNTEAFF
-	TRBD2	TRBV18	TRBJ2-1	TGTGCCAGCTCGCAGGGACTAGCGGGAGGCAATGAGCAGTTCTTC	CASSQGLAGGNEQFF
-	-	TRBV7-2	TRBJ2-2	TGTGCCAGCAGCTTAGGCCAGGGCGACACCGGGGAGCTGTTTTTT	CASSLGQGDTGELFF
once	-	TRBV4-2	TRBJ2-3	TGTGCCAGCAGCCAAGCGGCCCGGGGGCGATACACAGATACGCAGTATTTT	CASSQAARGRYTDTQYF
-	TRBD2	TRBV28	TRBJ2-1	TGTGCCAGCAGGACCACCTGGGCACCGAGGACTAGCGGGAGGAAGAATGAGCAGTTCTTC	CASRTTWAPRTSGRKNEQFF
few	-	TRBV20-1	TRBJ2-1	TGCAGTGCTAGAGCTTACAATGAGCAGTTCTTC	CSARAYNEQFF
-	TRBD1	TRBV5-6	TRBJ1-5	TGTGCCAGCAGCTTGCGAGGACAGGGGATCTATAGCAATCAGCCCCAGCATTTT	CASSLRGQGIYSNQPQHF
-	-	TRBV29-1	TRBJ2-5	TGCAGCGTTGTGAGGGGGCAAGAGACCCAGTACTTC	CSVVRGQETQYF
-	TRBD2	TRBV15	TRBJ2-1	TGTGCCACCAGCAGGGGACTAGCGGCATCCTACAATGAGCAGTTCTTC	CATSRGLAASYNEQFF
-	-	TRBV10-2	TRBJ2-5	TGCGCCAGCAAGACCCCAGGGAGCGAGACCCAGTACTTC	CASKTPGSETQYF
-	-	TRBV2	TRBJ2-2	TGTGCCAGCAGCCAGACGAACACCGGGGAGCTGTTTTTT	CASSQTNTGELFF
-	TRBD2	TRBV5-3	TRBJ2-1	TGTGCCAGCAGCTTACTAGCGGGAGTAGTAAATGAGCAGTTCTTC	CASSLLAGVVNEQFF
-	TRBD2	TRBV11-2	TRBJ2-1	TGTGCCAGCAGCTTAGTCCCCCTAGCGGGATATAATGAGCAGTTCTTC	CASSLVPLAGYNEQFF
once	TRBD2	TRBV5-4	TRBJ2-1	TGTGCCAGCAGCTTGGGTCTAGCGGGAGGCAATGAGCAGTTCTTC	CASSLGLAGGNEQFF
-	-	TRBV19	TRBJ1-5	TGTGCCAGTAGTAAAACAGGGACGGGGCAGCCCCAGCATTTT	CASSKTGTGQPQHF
few	TRBD1	TRBV10-2	TRBJ2-5	TGCGCCAGCAGGGGACAGACGGTAGAGACCCAGTACTTC	CASRGQTVETQYF
-	-	TRBV30	TRBJ1-2	TGTGCCTGGAACGGGGGCCTGCGAAGAGATGGCTACACCTTC	CAWNGGLRRDGYTF
-	-	TRBV2	TRBJ1-2	TGTGCCAGCAGGGGCAGGGTCGAGGGCTACACCTTC	CASRGRVEGYTF